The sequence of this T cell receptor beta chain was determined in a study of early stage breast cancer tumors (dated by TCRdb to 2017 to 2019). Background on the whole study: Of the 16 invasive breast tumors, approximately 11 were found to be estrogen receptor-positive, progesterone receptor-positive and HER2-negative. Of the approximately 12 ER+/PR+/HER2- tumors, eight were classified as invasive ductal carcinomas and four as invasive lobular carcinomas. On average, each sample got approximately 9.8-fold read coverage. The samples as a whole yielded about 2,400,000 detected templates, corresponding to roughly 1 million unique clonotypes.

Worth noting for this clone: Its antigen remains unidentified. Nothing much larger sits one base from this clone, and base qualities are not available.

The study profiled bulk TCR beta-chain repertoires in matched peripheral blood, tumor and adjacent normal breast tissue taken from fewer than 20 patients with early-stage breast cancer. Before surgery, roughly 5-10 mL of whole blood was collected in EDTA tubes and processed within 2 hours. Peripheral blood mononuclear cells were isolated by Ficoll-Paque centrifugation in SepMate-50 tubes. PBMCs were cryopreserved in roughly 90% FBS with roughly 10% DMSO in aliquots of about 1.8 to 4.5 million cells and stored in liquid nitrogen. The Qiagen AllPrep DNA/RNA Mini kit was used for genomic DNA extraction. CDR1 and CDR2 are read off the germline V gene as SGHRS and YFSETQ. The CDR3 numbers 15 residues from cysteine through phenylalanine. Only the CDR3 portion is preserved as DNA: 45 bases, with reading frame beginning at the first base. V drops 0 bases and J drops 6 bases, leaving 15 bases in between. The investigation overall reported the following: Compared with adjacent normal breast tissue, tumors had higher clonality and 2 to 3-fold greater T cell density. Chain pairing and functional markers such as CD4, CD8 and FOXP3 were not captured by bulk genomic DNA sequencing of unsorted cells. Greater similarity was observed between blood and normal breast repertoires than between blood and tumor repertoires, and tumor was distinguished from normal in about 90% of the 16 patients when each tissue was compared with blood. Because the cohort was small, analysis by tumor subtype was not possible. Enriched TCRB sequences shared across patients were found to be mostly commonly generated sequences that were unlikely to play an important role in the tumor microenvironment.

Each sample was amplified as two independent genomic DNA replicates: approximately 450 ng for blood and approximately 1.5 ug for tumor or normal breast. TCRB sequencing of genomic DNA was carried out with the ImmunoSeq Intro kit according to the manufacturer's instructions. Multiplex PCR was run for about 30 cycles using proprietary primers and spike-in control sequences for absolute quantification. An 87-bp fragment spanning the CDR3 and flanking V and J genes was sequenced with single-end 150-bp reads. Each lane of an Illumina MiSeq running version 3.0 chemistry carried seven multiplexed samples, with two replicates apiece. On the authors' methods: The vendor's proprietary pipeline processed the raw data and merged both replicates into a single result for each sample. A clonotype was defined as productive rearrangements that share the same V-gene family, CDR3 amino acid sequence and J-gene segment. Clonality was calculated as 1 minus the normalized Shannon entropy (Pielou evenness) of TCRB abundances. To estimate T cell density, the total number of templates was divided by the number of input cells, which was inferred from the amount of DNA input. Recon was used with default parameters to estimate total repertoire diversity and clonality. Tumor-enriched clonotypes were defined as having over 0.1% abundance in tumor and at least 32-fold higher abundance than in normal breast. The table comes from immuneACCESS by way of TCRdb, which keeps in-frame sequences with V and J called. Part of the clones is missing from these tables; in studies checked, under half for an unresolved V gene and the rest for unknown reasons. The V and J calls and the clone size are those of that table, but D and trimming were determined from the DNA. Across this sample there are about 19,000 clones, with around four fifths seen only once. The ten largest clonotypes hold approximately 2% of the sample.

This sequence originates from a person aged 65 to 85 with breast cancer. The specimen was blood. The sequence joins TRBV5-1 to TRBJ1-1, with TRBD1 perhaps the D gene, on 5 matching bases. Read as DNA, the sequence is TGCGCCAGCAGCTTGGCAACAGGCGGCGGGGCTGAAGCTTTCTTT. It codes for CASSLATGGGAEAFF.